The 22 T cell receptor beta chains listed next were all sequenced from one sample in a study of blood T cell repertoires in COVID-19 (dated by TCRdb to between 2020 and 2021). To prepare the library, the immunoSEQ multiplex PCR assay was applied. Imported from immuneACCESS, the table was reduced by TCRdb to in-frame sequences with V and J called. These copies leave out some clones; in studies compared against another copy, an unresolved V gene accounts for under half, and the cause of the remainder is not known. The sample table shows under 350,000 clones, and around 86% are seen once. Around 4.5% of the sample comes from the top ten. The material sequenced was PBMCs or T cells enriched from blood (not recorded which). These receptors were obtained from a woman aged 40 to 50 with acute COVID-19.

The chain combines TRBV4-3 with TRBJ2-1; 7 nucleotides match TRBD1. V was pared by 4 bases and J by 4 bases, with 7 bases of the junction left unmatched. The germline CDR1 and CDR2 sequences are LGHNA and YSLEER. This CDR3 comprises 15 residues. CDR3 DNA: TGCGCCAGCAGCCGATCTCAACAGGGGTACAATGAGCAGTTCTTC. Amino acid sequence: CASSRSQQGYNEQFF.

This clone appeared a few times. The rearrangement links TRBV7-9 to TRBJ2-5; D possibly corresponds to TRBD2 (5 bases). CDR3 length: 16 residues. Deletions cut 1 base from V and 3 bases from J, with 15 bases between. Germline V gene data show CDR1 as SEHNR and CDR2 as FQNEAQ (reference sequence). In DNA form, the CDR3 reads TGTGCCAGCAGCTTAGGTACTTCGGGATTGGAAGAGACCCAGTACTTC. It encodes CASSLGTSGLEETQYF.

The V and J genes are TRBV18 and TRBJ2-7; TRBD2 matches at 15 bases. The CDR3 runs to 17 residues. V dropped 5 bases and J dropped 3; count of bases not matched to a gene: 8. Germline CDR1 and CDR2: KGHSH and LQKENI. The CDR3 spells CASSSGLAGGLGYEQYF. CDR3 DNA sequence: TGTGCCAGCTCATCCGGACTAGCGGGAGGGCTAGGCTACGAGCAGTACTTC.

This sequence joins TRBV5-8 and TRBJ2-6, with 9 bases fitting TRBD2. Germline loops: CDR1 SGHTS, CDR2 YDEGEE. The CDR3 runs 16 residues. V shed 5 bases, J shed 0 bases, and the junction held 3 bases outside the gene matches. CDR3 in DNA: TGTGCCAGCAGGACTAGCGGATACTCTGGGGCCAACGTCCTGACTTTC. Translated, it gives CASRTSGYSGANVLTF.

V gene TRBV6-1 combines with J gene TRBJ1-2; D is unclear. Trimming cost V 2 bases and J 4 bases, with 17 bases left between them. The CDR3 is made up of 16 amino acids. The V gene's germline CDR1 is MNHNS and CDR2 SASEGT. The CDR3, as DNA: TGTGCCAGCAGTGAACTGGACTACGCTTCGGCCTATGGCTACACCTTC. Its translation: CASSELDYASAYGYTF.

In nucleotides, the CDR3 is TGTGCCAGCAGTTTCGACAGGGGATCGGTAGCTTTCTTT. Translating gives CASSFDRGSVAFF. The chain has TRBV14 and TRBJ1-1, with TRBD1 matching over 8 bases. The V segment lost 6 bases and the J segment 10 bases; nucleotides outside the gene matches: 10. Germline loops: CDR1 SGHDN, CDR2 FVKESK. The CDR3 is made up of 13 amino acids.

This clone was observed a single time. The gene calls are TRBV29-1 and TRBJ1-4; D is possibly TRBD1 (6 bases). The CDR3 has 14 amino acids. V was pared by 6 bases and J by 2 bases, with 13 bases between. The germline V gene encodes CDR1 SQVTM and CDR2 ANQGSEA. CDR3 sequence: CSVSSRGTNEKLFF. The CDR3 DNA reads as TGCAGCGTCTCCTCGAGGGGGACTAATGAAAAACTGTTTTTT.

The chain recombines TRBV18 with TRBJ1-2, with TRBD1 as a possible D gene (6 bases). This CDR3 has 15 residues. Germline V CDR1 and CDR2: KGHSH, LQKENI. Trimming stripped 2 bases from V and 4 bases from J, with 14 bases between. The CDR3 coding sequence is TGTGCCAGCTCACCAACGCAGGGGTTTCTCTATGGCTACACCTTC. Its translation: CASSPTQGFLYGYTF.

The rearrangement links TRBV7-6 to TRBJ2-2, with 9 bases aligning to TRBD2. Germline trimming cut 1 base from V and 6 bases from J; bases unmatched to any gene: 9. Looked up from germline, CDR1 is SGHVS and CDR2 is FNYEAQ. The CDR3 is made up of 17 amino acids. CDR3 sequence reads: CASSLDPSGVSSGELFF. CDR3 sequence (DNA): TGTGCCAGCAGCTTAGACCCTAGCGGGGTTTCCTCCGGGGAGCTGTTTTTT.

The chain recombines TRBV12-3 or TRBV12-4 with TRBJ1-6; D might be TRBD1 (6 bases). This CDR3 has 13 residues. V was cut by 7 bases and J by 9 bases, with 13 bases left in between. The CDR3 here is CASTLQGGSPLHF. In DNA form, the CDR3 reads TGTGCCAGCACCCTACAAGGGGGTTCACCCCTCCACTTT.

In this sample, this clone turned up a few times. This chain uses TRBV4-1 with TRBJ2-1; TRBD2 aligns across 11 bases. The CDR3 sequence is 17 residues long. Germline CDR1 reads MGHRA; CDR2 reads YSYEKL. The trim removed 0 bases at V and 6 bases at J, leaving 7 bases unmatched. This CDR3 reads CASSQEAGTSGLNEQFF. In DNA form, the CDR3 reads TGCGCCAGCAGCCAAGAGGCAGGGACTAGCGGTCTCAATGAGCAGTTCTTC.

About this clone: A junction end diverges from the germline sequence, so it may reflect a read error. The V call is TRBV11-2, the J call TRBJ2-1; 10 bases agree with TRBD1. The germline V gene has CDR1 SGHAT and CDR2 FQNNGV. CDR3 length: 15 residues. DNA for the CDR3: TGTACCAGCAGCCGTCAAGGGACAGGGGACAATGAGCAGTTCTTC. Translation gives CTSSRQGTGDNEQFF.

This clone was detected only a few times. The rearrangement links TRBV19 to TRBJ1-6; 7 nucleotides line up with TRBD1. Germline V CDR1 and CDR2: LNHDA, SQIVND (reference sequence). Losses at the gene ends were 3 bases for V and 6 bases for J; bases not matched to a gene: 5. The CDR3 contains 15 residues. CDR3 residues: CASSIPGQVNSPLHF. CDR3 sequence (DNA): TGTGCCAGTAGTATTCCCGGACAGGTTAATTCACCCCTCCACTTT.

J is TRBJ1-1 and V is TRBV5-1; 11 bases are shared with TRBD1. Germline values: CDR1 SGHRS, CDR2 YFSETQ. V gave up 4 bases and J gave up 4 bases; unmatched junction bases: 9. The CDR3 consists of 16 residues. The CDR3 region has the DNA TGCGCCAGCAGCCCCGGGGACAGGGGGGATAGCACTGAAGCTTTCTTT. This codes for CASSPGDRGDSTEAFF.

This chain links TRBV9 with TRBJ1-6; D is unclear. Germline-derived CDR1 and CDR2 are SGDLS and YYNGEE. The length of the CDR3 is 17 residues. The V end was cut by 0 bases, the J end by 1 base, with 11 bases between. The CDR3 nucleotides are TGTGCCAGCAGCGTAGGGTCGGGTTGGTCCTATAATTCACCCCTCCACTTT. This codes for CASSVGSGWSYNSPLHF. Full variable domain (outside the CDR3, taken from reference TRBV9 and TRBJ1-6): DSGVTQTPKHLITATGQRVTLRCSPRSGDLSVYWYQQSLDQGLQFLIQYYNGEERAKGNILERFSAQQFPDLHSELNLSSLELGDSALYFCASSVGSGWSYNSPLHFGNGTRLTVT.

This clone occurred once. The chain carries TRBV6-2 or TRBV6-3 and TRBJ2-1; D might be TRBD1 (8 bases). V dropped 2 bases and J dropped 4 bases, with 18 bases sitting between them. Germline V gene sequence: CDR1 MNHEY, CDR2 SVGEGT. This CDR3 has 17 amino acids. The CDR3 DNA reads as TGTGCCAGCAGTTACGGGGGGAGGGACAGGTCTTACAATGAGCAGTTCTTC. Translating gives CASSYGGRDRSYNEQFF.

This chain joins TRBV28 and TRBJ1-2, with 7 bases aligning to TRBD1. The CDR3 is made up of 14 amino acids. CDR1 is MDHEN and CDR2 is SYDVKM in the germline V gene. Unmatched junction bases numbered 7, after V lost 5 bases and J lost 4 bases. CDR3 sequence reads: CASSLDRVSYGYTF. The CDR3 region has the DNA TGTGCCAGCAGTCTTGACAGGGTGAGCTATGGCTACACCTTC.

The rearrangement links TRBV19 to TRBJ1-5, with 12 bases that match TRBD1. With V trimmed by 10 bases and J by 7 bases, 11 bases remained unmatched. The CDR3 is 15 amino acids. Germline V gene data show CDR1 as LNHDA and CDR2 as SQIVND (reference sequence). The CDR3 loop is CATTAGQGARQPQHF. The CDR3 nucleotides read TGTGCCACAACAGCGGGACAGGGGGCGAGGCAGCCCCAGCATTTT. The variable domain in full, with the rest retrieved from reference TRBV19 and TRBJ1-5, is DGGITQSPKYLFRKEGQNVTLSCEQNLNHDAMYWYRQDPGQGLRLIYYSQIVNDFQKGDIAEGYSVSREKKESFPLTVTSAQKNPTAFYLCATTAGQGARQPQHFGDGTRLSIL.

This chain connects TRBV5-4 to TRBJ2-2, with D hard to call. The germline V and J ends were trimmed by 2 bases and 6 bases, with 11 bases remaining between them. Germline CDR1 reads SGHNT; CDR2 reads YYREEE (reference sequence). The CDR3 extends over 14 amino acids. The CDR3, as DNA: TGTGCCAGCAGCTTTCCATCCCATGCCGGGGAGCTGTTTTTT. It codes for CASSFPSHAGELFF.

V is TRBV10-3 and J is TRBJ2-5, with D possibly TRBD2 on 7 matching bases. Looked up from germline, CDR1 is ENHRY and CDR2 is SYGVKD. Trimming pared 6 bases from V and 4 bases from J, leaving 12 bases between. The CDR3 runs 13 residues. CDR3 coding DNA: TGTGCCATCAGAAAGGCGGGGGCAGAGACCCAGTACTTC. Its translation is CAIRKAGAETQYF.

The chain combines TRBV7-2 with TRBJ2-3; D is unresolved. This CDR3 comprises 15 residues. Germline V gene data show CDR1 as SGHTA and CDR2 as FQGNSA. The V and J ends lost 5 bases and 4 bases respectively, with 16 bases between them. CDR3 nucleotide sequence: TGTGCCAGCAGCCCATATGGTAGTTTGGCAGATACGCAGTATTTT. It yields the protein CASSPYGSLADTQYF.

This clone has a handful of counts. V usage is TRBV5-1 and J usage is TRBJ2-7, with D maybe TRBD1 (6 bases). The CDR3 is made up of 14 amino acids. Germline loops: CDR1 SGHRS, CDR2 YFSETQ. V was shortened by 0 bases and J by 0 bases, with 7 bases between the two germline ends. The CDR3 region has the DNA TGCGCCAGCAGCTTGGAGGGACACTCCTACGAGCAGTACTTC. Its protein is CASSLEGHSYEQYF.